A selection of T cell receptor beta chains follows, all from one sample in a study of blood T cell repertoires in COVID-19. The table came from immunoSEQ multiplex PCR; TCRdb's copy has only in-frame clones and leaves some out. The sample lists approximately 45,000 clones, over 75% occurring once. The specimen sequenced was peripheral blood. The receptors were sampled from a human donor in a cohort sampled during active COVID-19. Each CDR3 is given with its conserved first and last residue. Fields, in order: V gene, clone size, D gene, J gene, CDR3 DNA, CDR3 protein. D genes are given only for firm matches. Rows give clone size only sometimes, using once, few, many, or a class for an expanded clone.

>TRBV24-1|few|.|TRBJ2-3
TGTGCCACCAGTGATCCGGGATCCGATCCAGATACGCAGTATTTT
CATSDPGSDPDTQYF
>TRBV2|once|.|TRBJ1-6
TGTGCCAGCAGTGATCGGAGCTCCTATAATTCACCCCTCCACTTT
CASSDRSSYNSPLHF
>TRBV29-1|.|.|TRBJ1-2
TGCAGCGTTTACTCAGGGGCCGTAACCTATGGCTACACCTTC
CSVYSGAVTYGYTF
>TRBV5-5|.|TRBD1|TRBJ1-1
TGTGCCAGCAGCCTACGGGACAGTAACACTGAAGCTTTCTTT
CASSLRDSNTEAFF
>TRBV28|.|TRBD1|TRBJ1-5
TGTGCCAGCAGGGACAGGGCCTCGAGCGGCAATCAGCCCCAGCATTTT
CASRDRASSGNQPQHF
>TRBV5-1|.|TRBD1|TRBJ1-4
TGCGCCAGCAGCTTGACCTACGGACAGGGTAATGAAAAACTGTTTTTT
CASSLTYGQGNEKLFF
>TRBV5-1|.|TRBD1|TRBJ1-2
TGCGCCAGCAGCACCGGACAGGGGACCTATGGCTACACCTTC
CASSTGQGTYGYTF
>TRBV12-3/TRBV12-4|.|TRBD1|TRBJ2-7
TGTGCCAGCAGCACGGGACAGGGCCACGAGCAGTACTTC
CASSTGQGHEQYF
>TRBV5-1|.|.|TRBJ2-3
TGCGCCAGCAGCTTGAGGGAGAGCACAGATACGCAGTATTTT
CASSLRESTDTQYF
>TRBV5-1|.|TRBD1|TRBJ2-2
TGCGCCAGCAGCCGGCAAGTGACAGGGGGCGCGAACACCGGGGAGCTGTTTTTT
CASSRQVTGGANTGELFF
>TRBV7-8|.|.|TRBJ1-3
TGTGCCAGCAGCGTGGCGGGAGAGGCGCTAGGAAACACCATATATTTT
CASSVAGEALGNTIYF
>TRBV5-6|.|TRBD1|TRBJ1-1
TGTGCCAGCAGCTTAGTAGGGACCGGGACAGGTCCGAACACTGAAGCTTTCTTT
CASSLVGTGTGPNTEAFF
>TRBV1|.|.|TRBJ2-1
TGCACCAGCAGCCAGGCCGGGACTAGCGACTACAATGAGCAGTTCTTC
CTSSQAGTSDYNEQFF
>TRBV28|once|TRBD2|TRBJ2-3
TGTGCCAGCAGTTTATATGCGGGAGTTTTACCAGATACGCAGTATTTT
CASSLYAGVLPDTQYF
>TRBV5-1|.|TRBD2|TRBJ2-1
TGCGCCAGCAGCTTGACTAGCGGGGGGGTTAACAATGAGCAGTTCTTC
CASSLTSGGVNNEQFF